This T cell receptor beta chain was sequenced for a study of T cell responses to AZD1222 COVID-19 vaccine. Data came from immunoSEQ multiplex PCR; TCRdb stores just in-frame clones and leaves some out. Altogether over 70,000 clones are present, roughly nine tenths being singletons, with the ten largest covering approximately 5%. Investigators merged groups given second doses at roughly 4 or roughly 12 weeks. The study, taken as a whole, reports: Among vaccine-associated CD4 TCRs, coverage spanned spike, with dominance at 160-218 and 743-854.

About this clone: The antigen is unknown.

The V segment lost 3 bases and the J segment 5 bases; nucleotides outside the gene matches: 9. The germline V gene has CDR1 SGHVS and CDR2 FQNEAQ. The length of the CDR3 is 17 residues. This sequence originates from an adult who received the AZD1222 COVID-19 vaccine. The V gene is TRBV7-8, the J gene TRBJ2-5, with 13 nucleotides matching TRBD2. Sample: peripheral blood, taken 28 days after the second AZD1222 dose. This CDR3 is CASSFRLAGGSWETQYF. In DNA form, the CDR3 reads TGTGCCAGCAGCTTTCGACTAGCGGGGGGCAGTTGGGAGACCCAGTACTTC. The whole variable domain, remainder taken from reference TRBV7-8 and TRBJ2-5, is GAGVSQSPRYKVAKRGQDVALRCDPISGHVSLFWYQQALGQGPEFLTYFQNEAQLDKSGLPSDRFFAERPEGSVSTLKIQRTQQEDSAVYLCASSFRLAGGSWETQYFGPGTRLLVL.